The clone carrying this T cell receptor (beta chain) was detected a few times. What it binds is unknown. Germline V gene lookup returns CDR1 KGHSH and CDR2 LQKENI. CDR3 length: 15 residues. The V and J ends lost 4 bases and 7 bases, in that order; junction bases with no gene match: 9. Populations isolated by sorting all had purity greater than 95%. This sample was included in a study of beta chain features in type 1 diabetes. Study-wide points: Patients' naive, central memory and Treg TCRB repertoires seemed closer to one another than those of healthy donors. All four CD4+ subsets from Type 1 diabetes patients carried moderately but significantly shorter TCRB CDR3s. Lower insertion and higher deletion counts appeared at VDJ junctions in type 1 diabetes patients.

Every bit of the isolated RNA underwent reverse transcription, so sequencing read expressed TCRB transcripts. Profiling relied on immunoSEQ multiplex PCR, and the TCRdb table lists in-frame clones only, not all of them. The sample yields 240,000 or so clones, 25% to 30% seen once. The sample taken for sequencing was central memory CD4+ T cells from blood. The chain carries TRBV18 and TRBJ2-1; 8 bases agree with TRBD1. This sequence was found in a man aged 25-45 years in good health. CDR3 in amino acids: CASSQARTGNNEQFF. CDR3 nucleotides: TGTGCCAGCTCACAAGCGCGGACAGGGAATAATGAGCAGTTCTTC.